This T cell receptor beta chain emerged from a study of T cells after yellow fever vaccination. Study results and caveats: From the bulk population, abundant clonotypes could contaminate and appear within FACS-sorted repertoires.

TCRdb ran MiXCR on the 5' RACE reads and lists one entry per CDR3 protein. The sample yields under 150,000 distinct CDR3 sequences, roughly 8.2% seen once. The germline gives CDR1 LGHNT, CDR2 FRNRAP. The CDR3 is made up of 17 amino acids. V was trimmed by 2 bases and J by 0 bases, leaving 14 bases between them. At least ten counts were recorded for this clonotype. Its antigen is undetermined. The TCR was taken from a young man who received the YFV17D yellow fever vaccine. This sequence joins TRBV12-5 and TRBJ1-5; D is uncertain. This sample comprised CD4+ T cells sorted from PBMCs, obtained 5 days after the yellow fever booster vaccination. CDR3 sequence (DNA): TGTGCTAGTGGTTTGCTTTGGACTTCAGGTAGCAATCAGCCCCAGCATTTT. Translation: CASGLLWTSGSNQPQHF. Full variable domain (missing parts from reference TRBV12-5 and TRBJ1-5): DARVTQTPRHKVTEMGQEVTMRCQPILGHNTVFWYRQTMMQGLELLAYFRNRAPLDDSGMPKDRFSAEMPDATLATLKIQPSEPRDSAVYFCASGLLWTSGSNQPQHFGDGTRLSIL.